This is a list of T cell receptor beta chains from one sample in a study of Graves' ophthalmopathy and Graves' hyperthyroidism. TCRdb reprocessed the multiplex PCR reads with MiXCR, giving one entry per CDR3 protein. Of about 230,000 distinct CDR3 sequences in the sample, around 45% were seen once. Sequencing used peripheral blood. These receptor sequences come from an adult man with Graves' ophthalmopathy. The CDR3 runs from the conserved cysteine through the conserved F or W. A D gene is named only where the DNA matches it firmly. Some rows have no size entry. The others give once, few or many, or a class for an expanded clone.

>.|.|TRBJ1-3|TRBV13
TGTGCCACCGCGTCTGCGGGGGGCACTGGAAACACCATATATTTT
CATASAGGTGNTIYF
>.|.|TRBJ1-2|TRBV10-3
TGTGCCAGCAGTGAAGTTGGGGGGGCGCAATATGGCTACACCTTC
CASSEVGGAQYGYTF
>.|.|TRBJ2-3|TRBV7-2
TGTGCCAGCAGCTTAGGGGTTAGCGCCATGAGAAAGACGCAGTATTTT
CASSLGVSAMRKTQYF
>TRBD2|.|TRBJ2-7|TRBV12-3/TRBV12-4
TGTGCCAGCAGTCCCTTAGCGGGAGGTCAAGAGCAGTACTTC
CASSPLAGGQEQYF
>.|.|TRBJ2-1|TRBV7-6
TGTGCCAGCAGCTTTGGAGGATTCTCCTACAATGAGCAGTTCTTC
CASSFGGFSYNEQFF
>.|.|TRBJ1-2|TRBV2
TGTGCCAGCCGGGACTTTTTAGCTAACTATGGCTACACCTTC
CASRDFLANYGYTF
>TRBD1|few|TRBJ1-6|TRBV9
TGTGCCAGCAGACATGACAGGGAGGGTTCACCCCTCCACTTT
CASRHDREGSPLHF
>.|few|TRBJ1-1|TRBV20-1
TGCAGTGCAGGAAGAGACGGCGTCATGAACACTGAAGCTTTCTTT
CSAGRDGVMNTEAFF
>.|.|TRBJ2-7|TRBV7-8
TGTGCCAGCAGCCGTACGGACAGCCCCTACGAGCAGTACTTC
CASSRTDSPYEQYF
>.|few|TRBJ1-1|TRBV12-3/TRBV12-4
TGTGCCAGCAGTTTTGGGGGGCATGGCACTGAAGCTTTCTTT
CASSFGGHGTEAFF
>TRBD1|.|TRBJ1-1|TRBV10-3
TGTGCCATCAGTGAATCGACAGGGGGGACTAGGGCTTTCTTT
CAISESTGGTRAFF
>.|.|TRBJ2-2|TRBV18
TGTGCCAGCTCCTTCCGGGACTCTTACACCGGGGAGCTGTTTTTT
CASSFRDSYTGELFF
>.|.|TRBJ2-7|TRBV4-2
TGTGCCAGCAGCCAAGAGGAGAGAGGGCTCGAGCAGTACTTC
CASSQEERGLEQYF
>TRBD2|.|TRBJ2-2|TRBV9
TGTGCCAGCAGCATCAGAGCGGGAGGGCCGACCGGGGAGCTGTTTTTT
CASSIRAGGPTGELFF
>TRBD1|few|TRBJ1-1|TRBV7-9
TGTGCCAGCAGCGCCACGGGACAGGCGTACACTGAAGCTTTCTTT
CASSATGQAYTEAFF
>TRBD1|once|TRBJ1-2|TRBV9
TGTGCCAGCAGCGTAGTGGCAGGGGGCTACTATGGCTACACCTTC
CASSVVAGGYYGYTF
>.|.|TRBJ1-1|TRBV14
TGTGCCAGCAGCCAAGAAGAAACTGAAGCTTTCTTT
CASSQEETEAFF